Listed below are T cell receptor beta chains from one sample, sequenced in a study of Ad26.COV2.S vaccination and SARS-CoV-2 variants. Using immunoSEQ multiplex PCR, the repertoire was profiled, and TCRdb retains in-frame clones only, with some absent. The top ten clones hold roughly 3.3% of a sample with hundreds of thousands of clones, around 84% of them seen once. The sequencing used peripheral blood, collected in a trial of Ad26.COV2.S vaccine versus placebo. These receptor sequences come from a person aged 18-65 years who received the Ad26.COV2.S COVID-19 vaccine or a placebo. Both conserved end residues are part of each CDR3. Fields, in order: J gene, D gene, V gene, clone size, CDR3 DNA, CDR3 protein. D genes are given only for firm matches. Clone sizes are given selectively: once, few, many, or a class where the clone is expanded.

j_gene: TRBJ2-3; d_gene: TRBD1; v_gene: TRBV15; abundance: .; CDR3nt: TGTGCCACCAGCAGAAGAACAGGGGCGAGCACAGATACGCAGTATTTT; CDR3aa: CATSRRTGASTDTQYF
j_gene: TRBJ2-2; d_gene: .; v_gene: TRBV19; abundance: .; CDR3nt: TGTGCCAGTAGTAGGGCAGTGAACACCGGGGAGCTGTTTTTT; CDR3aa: CASSRAVNTGELFF
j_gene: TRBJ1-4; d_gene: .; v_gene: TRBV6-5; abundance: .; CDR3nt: TGTGCCAGCAGTTACTGGGGCTCGGGTGAAAAACTGTTTTTT; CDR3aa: CASSYWGSGEKLFF
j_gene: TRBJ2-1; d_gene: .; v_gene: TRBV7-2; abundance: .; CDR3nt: TGTGCCAGCAGCCAACGGCGTGTTGGGCTATATGAGCAGTTCTTC; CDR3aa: CASSQRRVGLYEQFF
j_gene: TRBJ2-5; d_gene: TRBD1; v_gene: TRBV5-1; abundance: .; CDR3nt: TGCGCCAGCAGCTTATCGAGACAGGGTGTTGGGGAGACCCAGTACTTC; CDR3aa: CASSLSRQGVGETQYF
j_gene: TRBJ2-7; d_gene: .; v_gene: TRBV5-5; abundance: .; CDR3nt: TGTGCCAGCAGCTTTTCAGCGGGCTCCTACGAGCAGTACTTC; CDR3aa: CASSFSAGSYEQYF
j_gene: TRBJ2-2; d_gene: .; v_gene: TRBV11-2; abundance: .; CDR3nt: TGTGCCAGCAGCCCCTGGGGGGAGGGGACAGGGGAGCTGTTTTTT; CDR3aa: CASSPWGEGTGELFF
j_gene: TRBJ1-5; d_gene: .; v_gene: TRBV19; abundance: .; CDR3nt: TGTGCCACAAACCCAGGGAAAAGCAATCAGCCCCAGCATTTT; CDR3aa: CATNPGKSNQPQHF
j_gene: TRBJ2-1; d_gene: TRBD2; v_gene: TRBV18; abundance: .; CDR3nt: TGTGCCAGCTCACCACTTACTAGCGGGAGTTACAATGAGCAGTTCTTC; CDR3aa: CASSPLTSGSYNEQFF
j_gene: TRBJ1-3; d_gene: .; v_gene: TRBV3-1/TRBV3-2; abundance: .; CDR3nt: TGTGCCAGCAGCCAAGAGGGGACTGGAAACACCATATATTTT; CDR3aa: CASSQEGTGNTIYF
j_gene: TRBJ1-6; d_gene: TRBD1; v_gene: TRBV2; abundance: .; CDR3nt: TGTGCCAGCAGGGGGGACAGTTCACCCCTCCACTTT; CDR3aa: CASRGDSSPLHF
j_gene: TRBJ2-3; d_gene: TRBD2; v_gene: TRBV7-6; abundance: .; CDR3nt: TGTGCCAGCAGCTTACTAGCGGGAGACACAGATACGCAGTATTTT; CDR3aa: CASSLLAGDTDTQYF
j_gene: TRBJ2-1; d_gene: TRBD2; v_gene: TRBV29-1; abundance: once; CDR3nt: TGCAGCGTTGACGGACTAGCGGTTCCGGAGTTCTTC; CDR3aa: CSVDGLAVPEFF
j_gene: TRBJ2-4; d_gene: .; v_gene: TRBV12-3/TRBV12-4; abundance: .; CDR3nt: TGTGCCAGCAGCAGGGGAAACATTCAGTACTTC; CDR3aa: CASSRGNIQYF
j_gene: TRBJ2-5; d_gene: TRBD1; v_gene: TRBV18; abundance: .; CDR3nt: TGTGCCAGCTCACCGGAGACAGGGGGCGTATTAGAGACCCAGTACTTC; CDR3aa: CASSPETGGVLETQYF
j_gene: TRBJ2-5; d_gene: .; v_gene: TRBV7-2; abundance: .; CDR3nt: TGTGCCAGCAGCTTTCAACTAGAATTAGAGACCCAGTACTTC; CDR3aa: CASSFQLELETQYF
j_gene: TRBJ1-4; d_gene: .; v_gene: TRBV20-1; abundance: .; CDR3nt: TGCAGTGCTAGTAAGGGTGGTGAAAAACTGTTTTTT; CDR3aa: CSASKGGEKLFF
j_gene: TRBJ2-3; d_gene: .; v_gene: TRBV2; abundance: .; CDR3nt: TGTGCCAGCAGCCGGCAACTAAATAGGAATACGCAGTATTTT; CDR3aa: CASSRQLNRNTQYF
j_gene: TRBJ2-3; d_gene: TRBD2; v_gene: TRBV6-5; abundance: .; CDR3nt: TGTGCCGGAAAAACTAGCGATCATACGCAGTATTTT; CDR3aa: CAGKTSDHTQYF
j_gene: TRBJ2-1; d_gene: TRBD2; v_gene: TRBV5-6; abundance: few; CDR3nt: TGTGCCAGCAGCCGAGGTTATAGCGGGGGGTACGGTGAGCAGTTCTTC; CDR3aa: CASSRGYSGGYGEQFF
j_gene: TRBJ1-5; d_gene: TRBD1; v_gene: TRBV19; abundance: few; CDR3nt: TGTGCCAGTAGTACCCGGAAGGGGGCTGGCAATCAGCCCCAGCATTTT; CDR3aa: CASSTRKGAGNQPQHF
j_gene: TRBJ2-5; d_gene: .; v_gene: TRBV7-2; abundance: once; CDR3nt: TGTGCCAGCAGCCCCTCCTCGCGGCAGGGCTGGGGGGAGACCCAGTACTTC; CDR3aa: CASSPSSRQGWGETQYF
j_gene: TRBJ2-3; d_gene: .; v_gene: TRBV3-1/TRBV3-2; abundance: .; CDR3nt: TGTGCCAGCAGCCCCTATCCGTACACAGATACGCAGTATTTT; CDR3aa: CASSPYPYTDTQYF
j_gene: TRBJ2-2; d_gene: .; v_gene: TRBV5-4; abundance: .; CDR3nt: TGTGCCAGCAGCGCCGATGGGGGATATCGAAAGCTGTTTTTT; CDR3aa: CASSADGGYRKLFF
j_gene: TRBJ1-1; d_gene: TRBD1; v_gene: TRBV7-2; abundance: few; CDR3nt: TGTGCCAGCAGCCCCCGCTACAGGGGGCACACTGAAGCTTTCTTT; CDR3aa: CASSPRYRGHTEAFF